One sample yielded the 8 T cell receptor beta chains listed below, sequenced in a study of cytomegalovirus exposure and HLA in healthy donors. With 60 Vbeta and 13 Jbeta primers, the PCR was carried out. Measured with immunoSEQ multiplex PCR; TCRdb has only the in-frame clones, and not every one. The sample yields about 82,000 clones, just over 70% seen once. Sequences were obtained from PBMCs. These receptor sequences come from a man aged 55 to 70 in good health and CMV-seronegative.

The sample holds a few counts of this clone. In DNA form, the CDR3 reads TGTGCCAGCAGGGACAGGTTCCGAAGGGCAGAGACCCAGTACTTC. Translated, it gives CASRDRFRRAETQYF. The chain employs TRBV7-8 and TRBJ2-5, with 7 bases lining up with TRBD1. The germline V gene has CDR1 SGHVS and CDR2 FQNEAQ. The CDR3 is 15 amino acids. V lost 6 bases and J lost 4; bases outside the gene matches: 11.

Here the CDR3 DNA reads TGTGCCAGCAGCTTATCCCAGGGAAACACTGAAGCTTTCTTT. Translating gives CASSLSQGNTEAFF. The chain joins TRBV7-9 to TRBJ1-1, with D possibly matching TRBD1 (5 bases). This CDR3 comprises 14 residues. Germline V gene data show CDR1 as SEHNR and CDR2 as FQNEAQ (reference sequence). Trimming removed 2 bases from V and 2 bases from J, with 9 bases in between.

This chain uses TRBV29-1 with TRBJ2-3, with D possibly TRBD2 on 5 matching bases. In germline, CDR1 is SQVTM, CDR2 ANQGSEA. Deletions cut 7 bases from V and 1 base from J, with 18 bases between. The CDR3 is made up of 15 amino acids. The CDR3 DNA reads TGCAGCGCCCCCCTCGTGGACTCCCGCACAGATACGCAGTATTTT. Its translation: CSAPLVDSRTDTQYF.

The V call is TRBV5-1, the J call TRBJ2-5; D is unresolved. The V end lost 1 base, the J end lost 4 bases, and 11 bases lay between the germline ends. Germline V gives CDR1 SGHRS, CDR2 YFSETQ. This CDR3 comprises 14 residues. CDR3 in amino acids: CASSLLSTGETQYF. The CDR3 DNA reads TGCGCCAGCAGCTTGCTTAGCACCGGAGAGACCCAGTACTTC.

The V call is TRBV6-1, the J call TRBJ2-7, with a weak D call TRBD2 (5 bases). The V gene's germline CDR1 is MNHNS and CDR2 SASEGT. The CDR3 spans 12 residues. With 6 bases removed from V and 4 bases from J, the gap between germline ends came to 10 bases. The CDR3 DNA follows: TGTGCCAGCAGGGAGGTCTCATACGAGCAGTACTTC. Translation gives CASREVSYEQYF.

The chain has TRBV5-6 and TRBJ2-3, with a weak D call TRBD2 (6 bases). Trimming removed 3 bases at V and 2 bases at J, with 10 bases between. The CDR3 covers 14 residues. Germline loops: CDR1 SGHDT, CDR2 YYEEEE. CDR3 bases: TGTGCCAGCAGCTCGACTAGTTTCACAGATACGCAGTATTTT. Residues: CASSSTSFTDTQYF.

The J gene is TRBJ1-1, the V gene TRBV10-1, with D uncertain. The germline V gene encodes CDR1 WNHNN and CDR2 SYGVQD (reference sequence). The V gene lost 3 bases and the J gene lost 3 bases, with 11 bases spanning the gap. The CDR3 consists of 14 residues. In DNA, the CDR3 is TGCGCCAGCAGTGAAGGCGGGCGTCACACTGAAGCTTTCTTT. It translates to CASSEGGRHTEAFF.

This clone was found many times. The J gene is TRBJ1-3, the V gene TRBV27, with D maybe TRBD1 (5 bases). Trimming took off 5 bases at V and 0 bases at J, with 17 bases between the two ends. The CDR3 loop spans 17 amino acids. Per the germline V gene, CDR1 is MNHEY and CDR2 is SMNVEV (reference sequence). The CDR3 spells CASSLPTELSSGNTIYF. CDR3 DNA sequence: TGTGCCAGCAGTCTTCCGACAGAGCTGAGCTCTGGAAACACCATATATTTT.